Below, 19 T cell receptor beta chains from the same sample are listed, as sequenced in a study of shared clonotypes between healthy human individuals. The naive CD8 population came from CD45RO-negative cells selected for CCR7, without terminally differentiated effector memory CD45RA+ cells. Method: immunoSEQ multiplex PCR; TCRdb's copy keeps in-frame clones and lacks some. The top ten hold under 2% of the sample, which has some 2.1 million clones, approximately 92% seen once. Sequenced material: naive CD8+ T cells from PBMCs. These receptors all come from a young man in good health. Some clones in this sample may be carry-over from other donors' samples.

This chain uses TRBV7-9 with TRBJ1-1; a possible D gene is TRBD1 (6 bases). The germline V and J ends were trimmed by 5 bases and 1 base, with 11 bases remaining between them. This CDR3 region has 14 residues. CDR1 and CDR2 from the germline V gene are SEHNR and FQNEAQ (reference sequence). CDR3 sequence: CASSKPTGNTEAFF. The DNA for the CDR3 is TGTGCCAGCAGCAAACCGACAGGGAACACTGAAGCTTTCTTT.

The rearrangement links TRBV2 to TRBJ2-1; D perhaps matches TRBD2 (6 bases). This CDR3 region has 17 residues. Germline V CDR1 and CDR2: SNHLY, FYNNEI. Trimming removed 3 bases from V and 9 bases from J, with 24 bases in between. The CDR3: CASSEDATTSWWGEQFF. CDR3 DNA: TGTGCCAGCAGTGAGGACGCGACTACTAGCTGGTGGGGTGAGCAGTTCTTC.

This chain joins TRBV21-1 and TRBJ1-1; whether TRBD1, the table's D call, matches the DNA was not checked. TRBV21-1 counts as a pseudogene. CDR3 length: 15 residues. As DNA, the CDR3 is TGTGCCAGCAGCAAAGAGAAGGGGACAGGGGGGGAAGCTTTCTTT. Its protein product is CASSKEKGTGGEAFF.

The chain has TRBV19 and TRBJ1-1, with D possibly being TRBD1 (6 bases). V dropped 5 bases and J dropped 1 base, with 14 bases sitting between them. Germline lookup yields CDR1 LNHDA and CDR2 SQIVND (reference sequence). CDR3 length equals 15 residues. The CDR3 DNA reads as TGTGCCAGTAGTCCCCAGAGGGGACAGAACACTGAAGCTTTCTTT. Amino acid sequence: CASSPQRGQNTEAFF.

The V gene is TRBV7-2, the J gene TRBJ1-3; D uncertain. Germline V lookup: CDR1 SGHTA, CDR2 FQGNSA. Trimming pared 4 bases from V and 1 base from J, leaving 11 bases between. The length of the CDR3 is 15 residues. CDR3 in amino acids: CASSSRLLSGNTIYF. The CDR3 region has the DNA TGTGCCAGCAGCTCCCGGCTCCTTTCTGGAAACACCATATATTTT.

This chain links TRBV19 with TRBJ1-5, with 8 nucleotides matching TRBD1. V shed 3 bases and J 8 bases; nucleotides not matched to a gene: 12. The CDR3 covers 16 residues. Germline V gene lookup returns CDR1 LNHDA and CDR2 SQIVND (reference sequence). The CDR3 sequence is CASSMGFGQGAEPQHF. CDR3 DNA sequence: TGTGCCAGTAGTATGGGATTTGGGCAGGGGGCAGAGCCCCAGCATTTT.

In this sample, this clone turned up a few times. Other nucleotide sequences in the sample specify the same CDR3. The chain carries TRBV6-5 and TRBJ1-1; no definite D call. Germline CDR1 MNHEY, CDR2 SVGAGI. V lost 0 bases and J lost 0, with 5 bases in between. The length of the CDR3 is 14 residues. The CDR3, as DNA: TGTGCCAGCAGTTACTCCAACATGAACACTGAAGCTTTCTTT. It is translated as CASSYSNMNTEAFF.

This chain joins TRBV27 and TRBJ2-7; weak D call: TRBD2 (6 bases). V lost 8 bases and J lost 5, with 22 bases in between. The CDR3 is 15 amino acids. Per the germline V gene, CDR1 is MNHEY and CDR2 is SMNVEV (reference sequence). The CDR3 reads CASGAKGRENHEQYF. The CDR3, as DNA: TGTGCCAGCGGGGCCAAGGGCCGGGAGAACCACGAGCAGTACTTC.

This chain uses TRBV19 with TRBJ2-3; possibly TRBD2 for D (5 bases). Germline V gene data show CDR1 as LNHDA and CDR2 as SQIVND (reference sequence). Trimming took 3 bases from V and 6 from J, leaving 16 bases between them. This CDR3 region has 15 residues. The CDR3, as DNA: TGTGCCAGTAGTATCAGCGACTACCCGGGGGATACGCAGTATTTT. Translating gives CASSISDYPGDTQYF.

The chain joins TRBV4-1 to TRBJ2-1, with 7 positions matching TRBD2. This CDR3 contains 16 residues. V shed 9 bases and J 4 bases; nucleotides not matched to a gene: 15. Germline-derived CDR1 and CDR2 are MGHRA and YSYEKL. CDR3 in DNA: TGCGCCAGTTCTTTCCTAGGGGACTACCAATACAATGAGCAGTTCTTC. It yields the protein CASSFLGDYQYNEQFF.

The chain is built from TRBV7-2 and TRBJ2-5; 9 nucleotides line up with TRBD2. Germline values: CDR1 SGHTA, CDR2 FQGNSA. CDR3 length equals 18 residues. The junction had 11 bases not matched to a gene; V was cut back by 1 base and J by 2 bases. The CDR3 nucleotides are TGTGCCAGCAGCTTAGTAGTACTAGCGGGCAAGCATCAAGAGACCCAGTACTTC. Translation gives CASSLVVLAGKHQETQYF.

CDR3 nucleotide sequence: TGTGCCAGCAGCTTAGGACAGACGAACACTGAAGCTTTCTTT. This codes for CASSLGQTNTEAFF. This rearrangement joins TRBV5-5 to TRBJ1-1; D may be TRBD1 (6 bases). V gave up 2 bases and J gave up 1 base, with 9 bases separating them. Germline CDR1 SGHKS, CDR2 YYEKEE (reference sequence). The CDR3 length is 14 residues.

This chain connects TRBV9 to TRBJ1-6; no reliable D call. Germline CDR1 is SGDLS and CDR2 is YYNGEE. Trimming took off 4 bases at V and 9 bases at J, with 23 bases between the two ends. The length of the CDR3 is 17 residues. The CDR3 is CASSTFSTTEFGSPLHF. The CDR3, as DNA: TGTGCCAGCAGCACATTTTCAACTACAGAGTTTGGTTCACCCCTCCACTTT.

J is TRBJ1-1 and V is TRBV28, with TRBD1 as a possible D gene (6 bases). CDR1 and CDR2 from the germline V gene are MDHEN and SYDVKM. CDR3 length: 14 residues. Trimming removed 6 bases from V and 3 bases from J, with 14 bases in between. CDR3 residues: CASRRGRQDTEAFF. CDR3 nucleotide sequence: TGTGCCAGCAGACGGGGTAGACAGGACACTGAAGCTTTCTTT.

This sequence joins TRBV12-5 and TRBJ2-5, with D possibly being TRBD1 (7 bases). Trimming pared 5 bases from V and 7 bases from J, leaving 20 bases between. The CDR3 spans 15 residues. Germline V gene lookup returns CDR1 LGHNT and CDR2 FRNRAP. Written as DNA, the CDR3 is TGTGCTAGTGGTGGGGGGACAGACGGGAGTGGGACCCAGTACTTC. Amino acid sequence: CASGGGTDGSGTQYF.

V is TRBV7-2 and J is TRBJ2-6; 9 bases are shared with TRBD1. V was pared by 6 bases and J by 1 base, with 13 bases of the junction left unmatched. Germline CDR1 SGHTA, CDR2 FQGNSA. The CDR3 totals 19 residues. CDR3 nucleotide sequence: TGTGCCAGCAGTAAGCGGAGGGACAGGGAAATTTCTGGGGCCAACGTCCTGACTTTC. It codes for CASSKRRDREISGANVLTF.

V is TRBV7-3 and J is TRBJ2-5; perhaps D is TRBD1 or TRBD2 (5 bases each). Looked up from germline, CDR1 is SGHTA and CDR2 is FQGTGA. The CDR3 sequence is 15 residues long. V lost 4 bases, J lost 1 base, and 13 bases lay in between. Here the CDR3 DNA reads TGTGCCAGCAGCTCGGCGCCCGGGACCCAAGAGACCCAGTACTTC. Protein sequence: CASSSAPGTQETQYF.

The rearrangement links TRBV15 to TRBJ2-2; 9 bases line up with TRBD2. Unmatched junction bases numbered 8, after V lost 5 bases and J lost 1 base. The CDR3 loop spans 17 amino acids. Germline V lookup: CDR1 LNHNV, CDR2 YYDKDF (reference sequence). The CDR3 nucleotides read TGTGCCACCAGCGCATCCATACTAGCGGGGAACACCGGGGAGCTGTTTTTT. Translated, it gives CATSASILAGNTGELFF.

The chain joins TRBV28 to TRBJ2-2, with a weak D call TRBD2 (6 bases). V was pared by 4 bases and J by 1 base, with 13 bases between. CDR1 and CDR2 (germline): MDHEN, SYDVKM. This CDR3 comprises 16 residues. The chain's CDR3 is CASSSPRGKNTGELFF. The CDR3, as DNA: TGTGCCAGCAGTTCCCCCCGGGGGAAGAACACCGGGGAGCTGTTTTTT.